A selection of T cell receptor beta chains follows, all from one sample in a study of CD8+CD57+ T cells in acquired aplastic anemia. TCRdb fed the reads into MiXCR, producing one record per CDR3 protein. Here the sample spans 450,000 to 600,000 distinct CDR3 sequences, approximately 32% being singletons. The sample was sorted CD4+, CD8+, or CD8+CD57+ T cells (not recorded which) from PBMCs. These receptors all stem from a human donor with aplastic anemia. The CDR3 runs from the conserved cysteine through the conserved F or W. Fields, in order: V gene, clone size, J gene, D gene, CDR3 DNA, CDR3 protein. A D gene is named only where the DNA matches it firmly. Clone size is not always given. Where it is, it says once, few, many or a class for expanded clones.

TRBV13	NA	TRBJ1-6	TRBD1	TGTGCCAGCCGAACCCGGACAGGGAAAGGCTCACCCCTCCACTTT	CASRTRTGKGSPLHF
TRBV10-3	many	TRBJ2-7	TRBD1	TGTGCCATCAGTGGACAGGGGGCTCTGGACGAGCAGTACTTC	CAISGQGALDEQYF
TRBV2	few	TRBJ1-3	NA	TGTGCCAGCAGTCTCCCCGGGTTCTCTGGAAACACCATATATTTT	CASSLPGFSGNTIYF
TRBV7-9	many	TRBJ2-5	NA	TGTGCCAGCAGCGGACGCAATGTGGGCAGCCAAGAGACCCAGTACTTC	CASSGRNVGSQETQYF
TRBV20-1	NA	TRBJ1-1	TRBD1	TGCAGTGCTAGACCCTTGACAGGGCCAAACACTGAAGCTTTCTTT	CSARPLTGPNTEAFF
TRBV20-1	many	TRBJ1-5	NA	TGCAGTGCTAAGGACCCAAGGATCAATCAGCCCCAGCATTTT	CSAKDPRINQPQHF
TRBV15	NA	TRBJ1-6	NA	TGTGCCACCAGCAAGGGGGGCGATTCACCCCTCCACTTT	CATSKGGDSPLHF
TRBV10-3	many	TRBJ2-7	TRBD2	TGTGCCACCCAGTTCGGGTCTAGCGGGAGACCGTACGAGCAGTACTTC	CATQFGSSGRPYEQYF
TRBV14	many	TRBJ1-2	NA	TGTGCCAGCAGCCAAGGGTTCAACTATGGCTACACCTTC	CASSQGFNYGYTF
TRBV19	few	TRBJ2-3	NA	TGTGCCAGTAGTATACAATTGGCAGATACGCAGTATTTT	CASSIQLADTQYF
TRBV6-5	NA	TRBJ1-1	TRBD1	TGTGCCAGCAGTTACGGGACAGGGTCCACTGAAGCTTTCTTT	CASSYGTGSTEAFF
TRBV19	many	TRBJ1-2	NA	TGTGCCAGTAGTCCCTCGTCGGGGTTGAATGGCTACACCTTC	CASSPSSGLNGYTF
TRBV4-2	once	TRBJ1-1	NA	TGTGCCAGCAGCCCGGTTGGGAGGGGACAAATGAACACTGAAGCTTTCTTT	CASSPVGRGQMNTEAFF
TRBV4-3	NA	TRBJ2-5	NA	TGCGCCAGCAGCCAAGAGGGATTCCAAGAGACCCAGTACTTC	CASSQEGFQETQYF
TRBV13	NA	TRBJ2-7	TRBD2	TGTGCCAGCCGACAGGCGGGAGGGAGCTACGAGCAGTACTTC	CASRQAGGSYEQYF
TRBV19	NA	TRBJ1-5	NA	TGTGCCAGTAGTCCCGCGGACAGAATAATAGCAGGGCCCCAGCATTTT	CASSPADRIIAGPQHF
TRBV12-3/TRBV12-4	NA	TRBJ2-6	NA	TGTGCCAGCGCTGGCCAGATCTCTGGGGCCAACGTCCTGACTTTC	CASAGQISGANVLTF
TRBV25-1	many	TRBJ1-1	NA	TGTGCCAGCAGTGTAAAGTTAAACACTGAAGCTTTCTTT	CASSVKLNTEAFF
TRBV2	few	TRBJ2-3	NA	TGTGCCAGCAGTTCCAATCTGGACGCAGATACGCAGTATTTT	CASSSNLDADTQYF
TRBV7-9	few	TRBJ1-4	NA	TGTGCCAGCAGCAAAGGGGAGGTCCCTGAAAAACTGTTTTTT	CASSKGEVPEKLFF
TRBV10-3	once	TRBJ2-3	TRBD1	TGTGCCATCAGTGAAAGGGGGCGAGATGGAGATACGCAGTATTTT	CAISERGRDGDTQYF
TRBV5-1	once	TRBJ1-1	NA	TGCGCCAGCAGCTTTAAAATGAACACTGAAGCTTTCTTT	CASSFKMNTEAFF
TRBV5-6	few	TRBJ1-1	NA	TGTGCCAGCAGCTTGGCCCGGGGGACGAACACTGAAGCTTTCTTT	CASSLARGTNTEAFF
TRBV10-3	many	TRBJ2-1	TRBD2	TGTGCCATCAGTGAGGGGACTAGTTCTAGTGAGCAGTTCTTC	CAISEGTSSSEQFF
TRBV12-3/TRBV12-4	NA	TRBJ1-1	NA	TGTGCCAGCAGTTTAGTACAGAGGAACACTGAAGCTTTCTTT	CASSLVQRNTEAFF